These 14 T cell receptor beta chains were all obtained from the same sample, sequenced in a study of blood T cell repertoires in COVID-19. Using immunoSEQ multiplex PCR, the repertoire was profiled, and TCRdb retains in-frame clones only, with some absent. The table lists fewer than 50,000 clones, approximately 91% of them singletons. The material sequenced was peripheral blood. These receptors all stem from a man aged 65 to 79 with active COVID-19.

This chain connects TRBV9 to TRBJ1-3, with 7 bases lining up with TRBD1. J was trimmed by 4 bases and V by 0 bases; bases with no gene match: 1. The CDR3 consists of 14 residues. Germline CDR1 is SGDLS and CDR2 is YYNGEE. The CDR3, as DNA: TGTGCCAGCAGCGTAGACAGGGGAGGAAACACCATATATTTT. Translated: CASSVDRGGNTIYF. Drawing the rest from reference TRBV9 and TRBJ1-3, the complete variable domain is DSGVTQTPKHLITATGQRVTLRCSPRSGDLSVYWYQQSLDQGLQFLIQYYNGEERAKGNILERFSAQQFPDLHSELNLSSLELGDSALYFCASSVDRGGNTIYFGEGSWLTVV.

The chain joins TRBV30 to TRBJ1-5, with D unclear. Looked up from germline, CDR1 is GTSNPN and CDR2 is SVGIG (reference sequence). Trimming stripped 0 bases from V and 7 bases from J, with 16 bases between. CDR3 length: 15 residues. The CDR3 DNA reads as TGTGCCTGGAGTGTGCCGGCCCAGGTTAGGCAGCCCCAGCATTTT. This gives the protein CAWSVPAQVRQPQHF.

This chain links TRBV9 with TRBJ2-5; D might be TRBD1 (5 bases). Germline CDR1 SGDLS, CDR2 YYNGEE. Between the trimmed V and J ends, which lost 0 bases and 1 base, there was a span of 10 bases. This CDR3 is built from 15 residues. In nucleotides, the CDR3 is TGTGCCAGCAGCGTAGTTCCAGGGCCCCAAGAGACCCAGTACTTC. Its translation is CASSVVPGPQETQYF. Full variable domain (remainder filled in from reference TRBV9 and TRBJ2-5): DSGVTQTPKHLITATGQRVTLRCSPRSGDLSVYWYQQSLDQGLQFLIQYYNGEERAKGNILERFSAQQFPDLHSELNLSSLELGDSALYFCASSVVPGPQETQYFGPGTRLLVL.

V usage is TRBV29-1 and J usage is TRBJ2-3; a weak D match, TRBD2 (7 bases). This CDR3 contains 16 residues. V lost 4 bases to trimming and J lost 4 bases, with 21 bases between them. Germline-derived CDR1 and CDR2 are SQVTM and ANQGSEA. CDR3 nucleotide sequence: TGCAGCGTTGGGGGGCTGGCGGGAGATTCGCCAGATACGCAGTATTTT. This translates into CSVGGLAGDSPDTQYF.

The chain employs TRBV19 and TRBJ1-1, with D unresolved. CDR1 LNHDA and CDR2 SQIVND come from the germline V gene (reference sequence). The ends were cut back, 6 bases at V and 5 bases at J, with 7 bases in the middle. The length of the CDR3 is 11 residues. This chain's CDR3 is CASRSSTEAFF. The CDR3 DNA reads as TGTGCCAGTAGATCGTCGACTGAAGCTTTCTTT.

The V and J genes are TRBV12-3 or TRBV12-4 and TRBJ1-1; tentatively, D is TRBD1 (5 bases). The CDR3 runs to 13 residues. Trimming pared 6 bases from V and 2 bases from J, leaving 10 bases between. The CDR3 loop is CASSRQLNTEAFF. The CDR3 coding sequence is TGTGCCAGCAGCCGACAGCTCAACACTGAAGCTTTCTTT.

The chain couples TRBV29-1 to TRBJ2-5, with D possibly being TRBD1 (6 bases). V was shortened by 5 bases and J by 1 base, with 11 bases between the two germline ends. The CDR3 is 13 residues long. The germline V gene encodes CDR1 SQVTM and CDR2 ANQGSEA. The chain's CDR3 is CSVMQGSQETQYF. The DNA for the CDR3 is TGCAGCGTTATGCAGGGGTCCCAAGAGACCCAGTACTTC.

The chain employs TRBV28 and TRBJ2-7; 7 bases line up with TRBD1. From germline, CDR1 is MDHEN and CDR2 SYDVKM. The CDR3 has 14 amino acids. Trimming took 4 bases from V and 1 from J; bases not matched to a gene: 4. CDR3 bases: TGTGCCAGCAGTTCCGGACAGGATTCCTACGAGCAGTACTTC. Its translation: CASSSGQDSYEQYF.

This sequence joins TRBV25-1 and TRBJ1-2; a possible D gene is TRBD1 (6 bases). CDR3 length: 16 amino acids. Germline V gene data show CDR1 as MGHDK and CDR2 as SYGVNS. V was cut by 4 bases and J by 5 bases, with 20 bases left in between. The CDR3 here is CASSGDLGAIGYGYTF. The CDR3 nucleotides read TGTGCCAGCAGTGGTGACTTGGGGGCCATTGGGTATGGCTACACCTTC.

The V and J genes are TRBV12-3 or TRBV12-4 and TRBJ2-5, with a weak D call TRBD1 (6 bases). CDR3 length: 13 amino acids. Trimming removed 6 bases at V and 5 bases at J, with 13 bases between. CDR3 amino acids: CASRIRGVETQYF. The DNA of the CDR3 is TGTGCCAGCAGGATCAGGGGTGTGGAGACCCAGTACTTC.

In this sample, this clone turned up once. This chain uses TRBV7-2 with TRBJ1-2, with a tentative D call TRBD1 (6 bases). CDR3 size: 14 residues. Looked up from germline, CDR1 is SGHTA and CDR2 is FQGNSA. With 5 bases removed from V and 4 bases from J, the gap between germline ends came to 14 bases. CDR3 bases: TGTGCCAGCAGCATCGAGGGGGTTGTCTATGGCTACACCTTC. It is translated as CASSIEGVVYGYTF.

The chain links TRBV29-1 to TRBJ2-2; 7 bases match TRBD1. Per the germline V gene, CDR1 is SQVTM and CDR2 is ANQGSEA. V was pared by 3 bases and J by 4 bases, with 5 bases of the junction left unmatched. The CDR3 totals 14 residues. This CDR3 is CSVDEGGVTGELFF. The CDR3 nucleotides are TGCAGCGTTGATGAAGGGGGCGTCACCGGGGAGCTGTTTTTT.

The rearrangement uses TRBV5-1 and TRBJ1-2; D remains unclear. This CDR3 is built from 15 residues. The V end was cut by 0 bases, the J end by 2 bases, with 11 bases between. In germline, CDR1 is SGHRS, CDR2 YFSETQ. As DNA, the CDR3 is TGCGCCAGCAGCTTGGGGCTAGGAACCAACTATGGCTACACCTTC. This encodes CASSLGLGTNYGYTF.

V gene TRBV6-5 combines with J gene TRBJ1-2; possible D gene TRBD1, 5 bases. The CDR3 extends over 14 amino acids. V dropped 4 bases and J dropped 5 bases, with 14 bases sitting between them. CDR1 and CDR2 from the germline V gene are MNHEY and SVGAGI. The CDR3 loop reads CASSSRPGGYGYTF. The CDR3 nucleotides read TGTGCCAGCAGTTCAAGGCCGGGGGGTTATGGCTACACCTTC.